This TCR beta chain is drawn from a study of T-cell reconstitution after alpha-beta-depleted transplantation in children. Unique molecular identifiers were incorporated during preparation of the TCRbeta library. MiXCR, applied by TCRdb to the PCR reads, yields one record per CDR3 protein. This sample yields about 240,000 distinct CDR3 sequences, of which around 25% are seen a single time; more than 2% belongs to the top ten. The germline V gene has CDR1 SGHAT and CDR2 FQDESV (reference sequence). Trimming took off 1 base at V and 1 base at J, with 16 bases between the two ends. This CDR3 is built from 17 residues. Findings and caveats of the study: Several hundred expanded graft clones reportedly gave rise to the alpha-beta T cells present about two months after transplant. Surviving thymic progenitors and recipient T cells were the source of high TCRbeta diversity at day 60 in some patients.

A note on this clonotype: The antigen remains unidentified.

The chain carries TRBV11-1 and TRBJ2-5; tentatively, D is TRBD2 (6 bases). Sequencing used PBMCs, obtained before TCRalphabeta/CD19-depleted stem cell transplant. The sequence was obtained from a girl aged 2 to 9 with Fanconi anemia, due to receive a stem cell transplant. CDR3 nucleotide sequence: TGTGCCAGCAGCTTAGGCCTTTCGCGGGGATCCCAAGAGACCCAGTACTTC. Translating gives CASSLGLSRGSQETQYF. The complete variable domain, with remaining parts taken from reference TRBV11-1 and TRBJ2-5, reads EAEVAQSPRYKITEKSQAVAFWCDPISGHATLYWYRQILGQGPELLVQFQDESVVDDSQLPKDRFSAERLKGVDSTLKIQPAELGDSAMYLCASSLGLSRGSQETQYFGPGTRLLVL.